This record covers a single T cell receptor beta chain. Its cognate antigen is unknown. The PCR made use of 60 Vbeta and 13 Jbeta primers. Profiling relied on immunoSEQ multiplex PCR, and the TCRdb table lists in-frame clones only, not all of them. Among approximately 100,000 clones listed, around 66% were seen once. This entry is derived from a study of cytomegalovirus exposure and HLA in healthy donors. Study observations and caveats: Immune exposure data for these donors was limited to CMV serostatus.

The CDR3 sequence is 14 residues long. The V end was cut by 1 base, the J end by 0 bases, with 6 bases between. Germline V gene lookup returns CDR1 SEHNR and CDR2 FQNEAQ (reference sequence). The clonotype comes from a man aged 25 to 45 in good health and CMV-seronegative. This rearrangement joins TRBV7-9 to TRBJ1-1, with a weak D call TRBD1 (5 bases). Input material: PBMCs. CDR3 bases: TGTGCCAGCAGCTTAGGGGGCTTGAACACTGAAGCTTTCTTT. Its translation is CASSLGGLNTEAFF.